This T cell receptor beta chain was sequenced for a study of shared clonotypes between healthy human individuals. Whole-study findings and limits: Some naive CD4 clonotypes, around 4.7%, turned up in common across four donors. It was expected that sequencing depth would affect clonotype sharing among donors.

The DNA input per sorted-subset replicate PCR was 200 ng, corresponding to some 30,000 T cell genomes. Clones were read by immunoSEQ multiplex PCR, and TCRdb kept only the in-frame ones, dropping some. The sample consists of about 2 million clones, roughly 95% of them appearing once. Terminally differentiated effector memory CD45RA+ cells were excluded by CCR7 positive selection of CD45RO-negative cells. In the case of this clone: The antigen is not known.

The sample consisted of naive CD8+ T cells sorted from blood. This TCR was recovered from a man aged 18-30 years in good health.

CDR3 DNA: TGTGCCAGCAGCGAAAGGACAGGGGAGCCTGAAAAACTGTTTTTT. It is translated as CASSERTGEPEKLFF. The rearrangement joins TRBV7-9 to TRBJ1-4; 9 bases align to TRBD1. V shed 5 bases, J shed 7 bases, and the junction held 8 bases outside the gene matches. The CDR3 is 15 residues long. CDR1 SEHNR and CDR2 FQNEAQ come from the germline V gene (reference sequence).